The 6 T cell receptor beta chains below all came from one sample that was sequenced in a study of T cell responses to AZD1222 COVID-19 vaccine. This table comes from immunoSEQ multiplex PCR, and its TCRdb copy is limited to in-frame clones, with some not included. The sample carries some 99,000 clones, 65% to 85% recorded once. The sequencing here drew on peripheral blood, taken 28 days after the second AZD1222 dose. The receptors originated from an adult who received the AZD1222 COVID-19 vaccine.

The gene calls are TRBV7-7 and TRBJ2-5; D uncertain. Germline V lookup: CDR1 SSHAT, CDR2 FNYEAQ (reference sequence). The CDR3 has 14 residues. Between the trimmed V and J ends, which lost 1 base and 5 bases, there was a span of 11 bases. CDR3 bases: TGTGCCAGCAGCTTAGGGGTTGGTATCGAGACCCAGTACTTC. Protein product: CASSLGVGIETQYF.

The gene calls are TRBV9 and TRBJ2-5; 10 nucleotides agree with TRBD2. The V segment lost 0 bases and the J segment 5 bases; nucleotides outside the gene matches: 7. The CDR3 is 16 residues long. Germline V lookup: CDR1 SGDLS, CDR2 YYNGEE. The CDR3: CASSVGGAGGLETQYF. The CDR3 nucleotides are TGTGCCAGCAGCGTAGGAGGAGCGGGGGGGCTCGAGACCCAGTACTTC.

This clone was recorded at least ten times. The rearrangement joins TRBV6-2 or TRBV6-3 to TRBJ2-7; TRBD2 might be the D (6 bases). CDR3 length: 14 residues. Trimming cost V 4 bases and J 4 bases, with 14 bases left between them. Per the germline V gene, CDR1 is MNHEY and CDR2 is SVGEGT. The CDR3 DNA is TGTGCCAGCAGTTTACGGGACTCGTCTTACGAGCAGTACTTC. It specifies CASSLRDSSYEQYF.

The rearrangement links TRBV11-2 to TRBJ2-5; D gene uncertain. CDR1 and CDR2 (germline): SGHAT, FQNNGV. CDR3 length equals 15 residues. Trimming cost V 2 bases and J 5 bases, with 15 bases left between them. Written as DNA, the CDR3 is TGTGCCAGCAGCTTAACCCATTCAATGTCGGAGACCCAGTACTTC. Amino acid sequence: CASSLTHSMSETQYF.

CDR3 DNA: TGCGCCAGCAGCCAAGTAAAGCGGGGCGACAATGAGCAGTTCTTC. It translates to CASSQVKRGDNEQFF. The J gene is TRBJ2-1, the V gene TRBV4-1; 7 nucleotides match TRBD2. This CDR3 region has 15 residues. Looked up from germline, CDR1 is MGHRA and CDR2 is YSYEKL. Trimming cost V 1 base and J 5 bases; bases outside gene matches: 5.

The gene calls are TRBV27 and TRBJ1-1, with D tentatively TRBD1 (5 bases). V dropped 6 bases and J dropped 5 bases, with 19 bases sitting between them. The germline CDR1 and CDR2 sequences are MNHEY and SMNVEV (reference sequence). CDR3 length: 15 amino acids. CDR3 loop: CASSTPTAGGTEAFF. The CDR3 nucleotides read TGTGCCAGCAGCACCCCGACGGCGGGGGGAACTGAAGCTTTCTTT.